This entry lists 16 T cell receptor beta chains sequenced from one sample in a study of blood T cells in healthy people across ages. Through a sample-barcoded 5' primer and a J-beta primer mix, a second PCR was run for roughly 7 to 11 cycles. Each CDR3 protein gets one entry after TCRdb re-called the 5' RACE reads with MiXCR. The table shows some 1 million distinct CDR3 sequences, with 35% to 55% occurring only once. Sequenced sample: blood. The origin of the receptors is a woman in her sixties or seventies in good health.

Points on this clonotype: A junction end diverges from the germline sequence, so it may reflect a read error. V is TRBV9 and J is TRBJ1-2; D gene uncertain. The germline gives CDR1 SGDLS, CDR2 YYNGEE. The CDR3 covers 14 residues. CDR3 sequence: CASSPGGPYYGYTF. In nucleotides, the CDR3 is TGTGCCAGCAGTCCGGGAGGACCCTACTATGGCTACACTTTC.

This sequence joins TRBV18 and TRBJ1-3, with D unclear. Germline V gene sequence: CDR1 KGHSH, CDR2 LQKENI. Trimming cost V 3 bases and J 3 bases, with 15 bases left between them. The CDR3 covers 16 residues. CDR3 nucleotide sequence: TGTGCCAGCTCACCCGGCGGCGGTGGAGTTGGAAACACCATATATTTT. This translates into CASSPGGGGVGNTIYF.

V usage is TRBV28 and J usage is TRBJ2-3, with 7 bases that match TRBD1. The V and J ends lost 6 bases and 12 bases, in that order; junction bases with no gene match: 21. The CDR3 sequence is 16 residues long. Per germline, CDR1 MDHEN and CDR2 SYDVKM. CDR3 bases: TGTGCCAGCAGCTACTCCCGGGACAGCAAACCCGGGGATCAGTATTTT. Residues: CASSYSRDSKPGDQYF.

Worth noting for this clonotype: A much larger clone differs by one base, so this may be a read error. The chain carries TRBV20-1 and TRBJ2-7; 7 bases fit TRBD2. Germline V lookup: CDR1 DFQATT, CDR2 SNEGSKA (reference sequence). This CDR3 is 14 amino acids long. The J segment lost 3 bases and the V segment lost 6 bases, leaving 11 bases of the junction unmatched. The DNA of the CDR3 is TGCAGTGCCTTAGGGAGGGAGGGCCGCTACGAGCAGTACTTC. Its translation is CSALGREGRYEQYF.

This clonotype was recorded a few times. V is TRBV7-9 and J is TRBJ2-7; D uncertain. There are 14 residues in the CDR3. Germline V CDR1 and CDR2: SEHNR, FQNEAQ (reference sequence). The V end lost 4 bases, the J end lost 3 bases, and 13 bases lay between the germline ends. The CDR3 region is CASSSKVLYYEQYF. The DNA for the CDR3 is TGTGCCAGCAGCTCCAAAGTTCTGTACTACGAGCAGTACTTC.

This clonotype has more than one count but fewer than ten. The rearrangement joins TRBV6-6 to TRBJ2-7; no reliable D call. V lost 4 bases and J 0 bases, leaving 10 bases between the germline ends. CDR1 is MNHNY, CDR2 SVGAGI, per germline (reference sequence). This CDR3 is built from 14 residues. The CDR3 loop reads CASSSKTYSYEQYF. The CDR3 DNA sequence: TGTGCCAGCAGTTCCAAGACATACTCCTACGAGCAGTACTTC.

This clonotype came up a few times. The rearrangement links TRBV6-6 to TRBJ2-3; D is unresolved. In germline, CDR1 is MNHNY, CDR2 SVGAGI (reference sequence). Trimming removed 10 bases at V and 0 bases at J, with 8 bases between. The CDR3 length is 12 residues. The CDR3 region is CATSVSTDTQYF. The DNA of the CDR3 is TGTGCCACCTCTGTTAGCACAGATACGCAGTATTTT.

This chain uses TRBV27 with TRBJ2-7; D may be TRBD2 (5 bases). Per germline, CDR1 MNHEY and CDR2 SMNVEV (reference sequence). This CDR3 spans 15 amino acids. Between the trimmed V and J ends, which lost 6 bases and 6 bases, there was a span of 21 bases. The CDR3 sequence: CASSPTRTGPSEQYF. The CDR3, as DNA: TGTGCCAGCAGCCCTACCCGGACTGGCCCTAGCGAGCAGTACTTC.

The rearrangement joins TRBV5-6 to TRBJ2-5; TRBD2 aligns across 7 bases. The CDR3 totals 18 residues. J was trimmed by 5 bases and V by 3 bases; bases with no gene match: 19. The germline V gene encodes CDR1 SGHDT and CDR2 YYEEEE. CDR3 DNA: TGTGCCAGCAGCTCTCGGGGGGATATAGCGGGTCCCGTTGAGACCCAGTACTTC. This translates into CASSSRGDIAGPVETQYF.

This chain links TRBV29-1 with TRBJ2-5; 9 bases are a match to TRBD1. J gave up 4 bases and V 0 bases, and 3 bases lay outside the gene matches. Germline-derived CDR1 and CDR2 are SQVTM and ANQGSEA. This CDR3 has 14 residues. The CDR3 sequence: CSVEEADRGETQYF. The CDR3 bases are TGCAGCGTTGAAGAGGCGGACAGGGGAGAGACCCAGTACTTC.

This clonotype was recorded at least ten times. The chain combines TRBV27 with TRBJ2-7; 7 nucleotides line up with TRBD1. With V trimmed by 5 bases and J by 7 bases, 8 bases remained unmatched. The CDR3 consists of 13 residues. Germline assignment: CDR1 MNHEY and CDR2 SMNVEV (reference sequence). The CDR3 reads CASSGQVLGEQYF. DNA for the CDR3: TGTGCCAGCAGTGGACAGGTTCTTGGGGAGCAGTACTTC.

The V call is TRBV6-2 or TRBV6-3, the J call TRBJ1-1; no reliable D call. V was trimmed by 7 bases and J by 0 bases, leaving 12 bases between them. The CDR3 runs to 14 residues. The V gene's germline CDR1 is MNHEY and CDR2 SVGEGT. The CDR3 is CASTRPSMNTEAFF. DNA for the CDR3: TGTGCCAGCACGAGACCTAGCATGAACACTGAAGCTTTCTTT.

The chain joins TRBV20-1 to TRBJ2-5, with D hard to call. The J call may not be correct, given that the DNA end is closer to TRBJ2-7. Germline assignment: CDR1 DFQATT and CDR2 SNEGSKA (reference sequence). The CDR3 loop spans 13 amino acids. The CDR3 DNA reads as TGCAGTGCCCCGGCGGTTTATGGGTACGAGCAGTACTTC. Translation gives CSAPAVYGYEQYF.

In nucleotides, the CDR3 is TGTGCCATCACCCCCTTCACAGGGGACAATTCACCCCTCCACTTT. It encodes CAITPFTGDNSPLHF. This chain links TRBV10-3 with TRBJ1-6; 7 bases line up with TRBD1. V shed 7 bases, J shed 7 bases, and the junction held 10 bases outside the gene matches. This CDR3 region has 15 residues. Germline values: CDR1 ENHRY, CDR2 SYGVKD.

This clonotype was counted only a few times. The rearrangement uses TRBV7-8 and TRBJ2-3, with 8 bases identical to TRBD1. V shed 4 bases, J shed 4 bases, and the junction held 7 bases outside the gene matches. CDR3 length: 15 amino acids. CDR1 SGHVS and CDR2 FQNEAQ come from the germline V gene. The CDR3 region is CASSSDRVEPDTQYF. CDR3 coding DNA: TGTGCCAGCAGCTCGGACAGGGTCGAACCAGATACGCAGTATTTT. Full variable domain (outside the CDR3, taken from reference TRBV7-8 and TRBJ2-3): GAGVSQSPRYKVAKRGQDVALRCDPISGHVSLFWYQQALGQGPEFLTYFQNEAQLDKSGLPSDRFFAERPEGSVSTLKIQRTQQEDSAVYLCASSSDRVEPDTQYFGPGTRLTVL.

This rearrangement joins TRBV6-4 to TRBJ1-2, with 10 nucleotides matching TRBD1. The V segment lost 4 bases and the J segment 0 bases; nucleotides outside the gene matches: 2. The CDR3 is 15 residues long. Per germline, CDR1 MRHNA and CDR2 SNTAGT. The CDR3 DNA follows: TGTGCCAGCAGTGGCGGACAGGGGGCTAACTATGGCTACACCTTC. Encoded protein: CASSGGQGANYGYTF.